This T cell receptor beta chain was documented in a study of PD-1 blockade in classical Hodgkin lymphoma. There are 15 residues in the CDR3. Germline lookup yields CDR1 ENHRY and CDR2 SYGVKD. The ends lost 2 bases at V and 2 bases at J; junction bases unmatched: 1. Some clones are missing from TCRdb's copy, which holds only in-frame ones; the method was immunoSEQ multiplex PCR. The sample includes about 50,000 clones, almost 90% of them seen just once. Specified time point: cycle 4 day 1 (C4D1), after less than 7 weeks of nivolumab. After autologous stem cell transplantation all patients relapsed, and prior brentuximab vedotin exposure differed between cohorts.

The gene calls are TRBV10-3 and TRBJ1-4; the match to TRBD1 covers 8 bases. This TCR came from a human donor with classical Hodgkin lymphoma. Sequencing used peripheral blood mononuclear cells (PBMCs), obtained before the fourth cycle of nivolumab. In DNA, the CDR3 is TGTGCCATCAGTGAGACAGGGGGGACTAATGAAAAACTGTTTTTT. This gives the protein CAISETGGTNEKLFF.